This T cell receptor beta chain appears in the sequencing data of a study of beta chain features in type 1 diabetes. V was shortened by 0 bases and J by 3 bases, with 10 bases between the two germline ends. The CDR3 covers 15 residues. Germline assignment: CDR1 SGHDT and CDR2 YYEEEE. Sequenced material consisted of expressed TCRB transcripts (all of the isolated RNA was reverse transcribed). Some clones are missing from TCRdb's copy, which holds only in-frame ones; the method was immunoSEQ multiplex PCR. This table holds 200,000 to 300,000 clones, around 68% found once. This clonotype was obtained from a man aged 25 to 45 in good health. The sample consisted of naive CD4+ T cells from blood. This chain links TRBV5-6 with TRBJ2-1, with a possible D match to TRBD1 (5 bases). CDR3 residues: CASSLDRKIYNEQFF. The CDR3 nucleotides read TGTGCCAGCAGCTTGGACAGGAAAATCTACAATGAGCAGTTCTTC.